This T cell receptor (beta chain) is from a study of blood T cell repertoires in COVID-19. Libraries were prepared by immunoSEQ multiplex PCR; TCRdb keeps only in-frame clonotypes and omits some of them. The table has around 380,000 clones, roughly 86% seen once. The V gene lost 1 base and the J gene lost 9 bases, with 10 bases spanning the gap. The CDR3 totals 11 residues. CDR1 and CDR2 (germline): GTSNPN, SVGIG (reference sequence). Enrollees, about 18 to 90 years old, lived in approximately 25 US areas. Before being deemed recovered, Cohort 3 donors had two negative PCRs, clearance, or symptom resolution.

The chain joins TRBV30 to TRBJ2-7, with unresolved D. This receptor was taken from a man aged 25-45 years who had recovered from COVID-19. Sequencing input: PBMCs or T cells enriched from blood (not recorded which). CDR3 in DNA: TGTGCCTGGAGTGCAGATATTGGGCAGTACTTC. This translates into CAWSADIGQYF.